This T cell receptor (beta chain) was sequenced during a study of early T cells in non-severe SARS-CoV-2 infection. Across the whole study: Sequencing targeted bulk RNA from unsorted whole blood, leaving chains unpaired. Study conclusions and caveats: Matches to VDJdb favored anti-spike CD8 responses and missed private and CD4 specificities.

CDR3 length equals 14 residues. The germline V gene has CDR1 MDHEN and CDR2 SYDVKM. Trimming took 3 bases from V and 7 from J; bases not matched to a gene: 5. As regards this clonotype: Its target is not known.

Each single cDNA molecule received a unique molecular identifier. MiXCR was run by TCRdb on the 5' RACE reads, yielding one entry per CDR3 protein. The sample consists of roughly 100,000 distinct CDR3 sequences, over 10% of them appearing once. The chain uses TRBV28 and TRBJ2-1; 8 bases are a match to TRBD2. Source material: whole blood. This clonotype was obtained from an adult who was a healthcare worker with PCR-confirmed SARS-CoV-2 infection or an uninfected control (not recorded which). The CDR3 spells CASSFFREGNEQFF. CDR3 nucleotides: TGTGCCAGCAGTTTCTTCCGGGAGGGAAATGAGCAGTTCTTC.